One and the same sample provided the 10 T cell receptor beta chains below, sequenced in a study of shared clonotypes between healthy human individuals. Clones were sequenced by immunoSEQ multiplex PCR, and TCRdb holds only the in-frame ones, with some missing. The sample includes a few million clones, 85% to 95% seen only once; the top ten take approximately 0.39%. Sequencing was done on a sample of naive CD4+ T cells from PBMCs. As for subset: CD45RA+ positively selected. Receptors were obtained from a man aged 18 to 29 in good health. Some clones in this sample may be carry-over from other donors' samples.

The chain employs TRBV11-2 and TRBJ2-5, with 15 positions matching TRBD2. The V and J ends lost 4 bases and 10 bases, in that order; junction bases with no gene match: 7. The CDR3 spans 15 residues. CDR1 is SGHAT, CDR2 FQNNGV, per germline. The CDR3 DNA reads TGTGCCAGCAGCTCATGGACTAGCGGGAGGGCAGACCAGTACTTC. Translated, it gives CASSSWTSGRADQYF.

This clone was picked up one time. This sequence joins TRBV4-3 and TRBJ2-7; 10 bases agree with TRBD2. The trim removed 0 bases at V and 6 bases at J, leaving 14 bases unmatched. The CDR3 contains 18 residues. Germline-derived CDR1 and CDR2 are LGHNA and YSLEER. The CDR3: CASSQDAAPAGGPGEQYF. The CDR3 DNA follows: TGCGCCAGCAGCCAAGACGCCGCTCCAGCGGGAGGGCCGGGCGAGCAGTACTTC.

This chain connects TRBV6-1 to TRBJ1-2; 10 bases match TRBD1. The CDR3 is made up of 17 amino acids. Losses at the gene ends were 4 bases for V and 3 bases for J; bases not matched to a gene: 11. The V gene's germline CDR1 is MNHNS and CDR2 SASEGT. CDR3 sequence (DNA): TGTGCCAGCAGTGTTCGGGACAGGGGCGGGCGGGACTATGGCTACACCTTC. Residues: CASSVRDRGGRDYGYTF.

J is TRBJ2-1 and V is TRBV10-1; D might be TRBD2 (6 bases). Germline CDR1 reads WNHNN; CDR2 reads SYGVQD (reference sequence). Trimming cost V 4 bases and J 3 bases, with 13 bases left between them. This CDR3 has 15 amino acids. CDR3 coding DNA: TGCGCCAGCAGTGCTGGCGGGGCCAACTACAATGAGCAGTTCTTC. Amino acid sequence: CASSAGGANYNEQFF.

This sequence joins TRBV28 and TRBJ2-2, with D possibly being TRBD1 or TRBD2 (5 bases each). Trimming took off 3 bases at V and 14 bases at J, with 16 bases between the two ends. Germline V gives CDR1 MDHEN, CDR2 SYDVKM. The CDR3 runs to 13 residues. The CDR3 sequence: CASSLIPGTHLFF. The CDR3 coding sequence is TGTGCCAGCAGTTTGATTCCCGGGACCCATCTGTTTTTT. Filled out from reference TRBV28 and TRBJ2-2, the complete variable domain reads DVKVTQSSRYLVKRTGEKVFLECVQDMDHENMFWYRQDPGLGLRLIYFSYDVKMKEKGDIPEGYSVSREKKERFSLILESASTNQTSMYLCASSLIPGTHLFFGEGSRLTVL.

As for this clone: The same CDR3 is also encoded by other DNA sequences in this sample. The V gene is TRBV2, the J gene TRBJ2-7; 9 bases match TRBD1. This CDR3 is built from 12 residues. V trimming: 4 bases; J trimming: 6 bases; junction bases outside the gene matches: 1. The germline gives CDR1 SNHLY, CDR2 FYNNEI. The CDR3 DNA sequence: TGTGCCAGCAGTGTGGACAGGGGCGAGCAGTACTTC. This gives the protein CASSVDRGEQYF.

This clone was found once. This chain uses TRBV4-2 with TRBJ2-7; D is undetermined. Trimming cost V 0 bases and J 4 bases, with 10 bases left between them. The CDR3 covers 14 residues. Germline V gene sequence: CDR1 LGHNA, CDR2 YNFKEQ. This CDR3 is CASSQELSPYEQYF. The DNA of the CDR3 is TGTGCCAGCAGCCAAGAATTAAGCCCATACGAGCAGTACTTC.

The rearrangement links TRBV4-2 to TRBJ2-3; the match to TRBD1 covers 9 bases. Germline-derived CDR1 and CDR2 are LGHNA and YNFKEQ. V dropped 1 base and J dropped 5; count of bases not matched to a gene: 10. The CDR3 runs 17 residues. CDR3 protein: CASSQALGQGMEDTQYF. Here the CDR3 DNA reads TGTGCCAGCAGCCAAGCTCTCGGACAGGGGATGGAAGATACGCAGTATTTT.

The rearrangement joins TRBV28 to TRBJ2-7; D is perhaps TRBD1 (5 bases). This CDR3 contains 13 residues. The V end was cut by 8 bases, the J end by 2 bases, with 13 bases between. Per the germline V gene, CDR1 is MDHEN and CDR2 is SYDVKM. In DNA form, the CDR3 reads TGTGCCAGCGCCCAACAGGTAACCTACGAGCAGTACTTC. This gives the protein CASAQQVTYEQYF.

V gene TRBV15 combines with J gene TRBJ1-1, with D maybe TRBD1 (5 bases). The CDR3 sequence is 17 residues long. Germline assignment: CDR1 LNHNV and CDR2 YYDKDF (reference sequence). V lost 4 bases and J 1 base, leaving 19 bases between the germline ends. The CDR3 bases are TGTGCCACCAGCACCACCCGGAGGAGGGGCTGGAACACTGAAGCTTTCTTT. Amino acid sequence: CATSTTRRRGWNTEAFF.